This entry is about one T cell receptor (beta chain). TCRdb keeps only in-frame clones here, not all; method: immunoSEQ multiplex PCR. The repertoire holds fewer than 55,000 clones, with 75% to 90% as singletons. The data originate from a study of OX40 agonist ivuxolimab in advanced cancers. Germline-derived CDR1 and CDR2 are SGHNT and YENEEA. The ends were cut back, 1 base at V and 2 bases at J, with 13 bases in the middle. The CDR3 spans 16 residues. The V gene is TRBV11-3, the J gene TRBJ2-3, with a tentative D call TRBD2 (5 bases). The sequencing used CD4+ or CD8+ T cells sorted from blood, collected in a trial of the OX40 agonist ivuxolimab. The sequence was obtained from an adult with an advanced solid tumor such as melanoma, head and neck, liver or kidney cancer. The DNA of the CDR3 is TGTGCCAGCAGCTTAGGAAAGGGAGTCCCCACAGATACGCAGTATTTT. Translating it yields CASSLGKGVPTDTQYF.